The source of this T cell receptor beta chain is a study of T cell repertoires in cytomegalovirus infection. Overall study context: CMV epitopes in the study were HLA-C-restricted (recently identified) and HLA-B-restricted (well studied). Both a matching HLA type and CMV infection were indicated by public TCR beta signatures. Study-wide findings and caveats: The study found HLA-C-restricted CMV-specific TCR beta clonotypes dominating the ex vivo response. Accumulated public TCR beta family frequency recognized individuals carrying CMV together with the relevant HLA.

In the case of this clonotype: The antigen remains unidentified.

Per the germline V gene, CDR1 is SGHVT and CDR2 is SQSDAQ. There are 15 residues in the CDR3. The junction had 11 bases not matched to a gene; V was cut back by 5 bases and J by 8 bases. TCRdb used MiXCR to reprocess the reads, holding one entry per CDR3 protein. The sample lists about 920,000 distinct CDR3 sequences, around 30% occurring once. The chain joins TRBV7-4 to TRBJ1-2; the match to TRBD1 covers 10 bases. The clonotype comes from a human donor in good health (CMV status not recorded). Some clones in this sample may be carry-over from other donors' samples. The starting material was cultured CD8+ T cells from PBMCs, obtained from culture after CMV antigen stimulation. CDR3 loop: CASSSPGTGERGYTF. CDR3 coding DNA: TGTGCCAGCAGCAGCCCCGGGACAGGGGAGAGAGGCTACACCTTC. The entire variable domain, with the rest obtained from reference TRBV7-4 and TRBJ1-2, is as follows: GAGVSQSPRYKVAKRGRDVALRCDSISGHVTLYWYRQTLGQGSEVLTYSQSDAQRDKSGRPSGRFSAERPERSVSTLKIQRTEQGDSAVYLCASSSPGTGERGYTFGSGTRLTVV.